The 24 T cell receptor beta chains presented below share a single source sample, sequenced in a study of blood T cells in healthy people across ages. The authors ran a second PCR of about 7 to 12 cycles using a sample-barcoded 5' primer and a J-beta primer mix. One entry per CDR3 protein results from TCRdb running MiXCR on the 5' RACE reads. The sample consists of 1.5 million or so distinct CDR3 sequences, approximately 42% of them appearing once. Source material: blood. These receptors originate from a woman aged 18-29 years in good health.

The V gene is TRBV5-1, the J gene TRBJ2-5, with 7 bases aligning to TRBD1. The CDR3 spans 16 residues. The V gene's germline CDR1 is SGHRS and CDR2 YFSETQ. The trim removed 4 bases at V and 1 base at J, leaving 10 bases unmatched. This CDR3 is CASSPGPGQTQETQYF. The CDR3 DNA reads TGCGCCAGCAGCCCGGGTCCGGGACAGACCCAAGAGACCCAGTACTTC.

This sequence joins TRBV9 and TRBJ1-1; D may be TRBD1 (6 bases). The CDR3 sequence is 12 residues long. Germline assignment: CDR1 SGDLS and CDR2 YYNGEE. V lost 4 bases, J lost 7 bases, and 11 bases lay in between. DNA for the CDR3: TGTGCCAGCAGCCCAATGGACAGTGAAGCTTTCTTT. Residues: CASSPMDSEAFF.

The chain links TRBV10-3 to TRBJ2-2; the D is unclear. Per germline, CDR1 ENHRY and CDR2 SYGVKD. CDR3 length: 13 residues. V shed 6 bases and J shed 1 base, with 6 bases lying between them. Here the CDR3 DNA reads TGTGCCATCAGGCAAATGAACACCGGGGAGCTGTTTTTT. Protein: CAIRQMNTGELFF.

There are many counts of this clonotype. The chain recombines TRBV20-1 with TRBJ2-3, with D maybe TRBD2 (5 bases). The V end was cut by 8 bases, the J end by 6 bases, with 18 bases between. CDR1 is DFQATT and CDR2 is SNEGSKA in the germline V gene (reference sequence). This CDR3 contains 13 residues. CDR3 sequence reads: CSFSGPTGDTQYF. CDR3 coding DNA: TGCAGTTTCAGCGGTCCCACGGGGGATACGCAGTATTTT.

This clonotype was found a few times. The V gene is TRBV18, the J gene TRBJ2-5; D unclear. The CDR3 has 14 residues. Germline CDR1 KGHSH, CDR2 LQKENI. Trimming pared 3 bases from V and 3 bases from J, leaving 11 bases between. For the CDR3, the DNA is TGTGCCAGCTCACCCGGACGTCCTAAAGAGACCCAGTACTTC. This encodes CASSPGRPKETQYF.

The CDR3: CASSVVSSRTEQFF. The CDR3 DNA reads as TGTGCCAGCAGCGTAGTCAGTAGCCGCACTGAGCAGTTCTTC. The chain recombines TRBV9 with TRBJ2-1, with D uncertain. Trimming left V 0 bases short and J 9 bases short, with 13 bases between. Germline-derived CDR1 and CDR2 are SGDLS and YYNGEE. CDR3 size: 14 residues.

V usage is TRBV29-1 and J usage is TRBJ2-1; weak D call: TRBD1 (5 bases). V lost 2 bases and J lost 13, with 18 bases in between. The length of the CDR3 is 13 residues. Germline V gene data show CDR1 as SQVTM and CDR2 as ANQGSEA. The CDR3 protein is CSVEMAGQETQFF. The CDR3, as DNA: TGCAGCGTTGAAATGGCAGGGCAAGAGACCCAGTTCTTC.

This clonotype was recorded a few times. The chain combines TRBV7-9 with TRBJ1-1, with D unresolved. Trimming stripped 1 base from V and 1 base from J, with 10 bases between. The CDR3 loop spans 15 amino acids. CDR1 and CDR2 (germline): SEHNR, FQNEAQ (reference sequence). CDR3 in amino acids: CASSLGYGRNTEAFF. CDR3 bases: TGTGCCAGCAGCTTAGGGTACGGTAGGAACACTGAAGCTTTCTTT.

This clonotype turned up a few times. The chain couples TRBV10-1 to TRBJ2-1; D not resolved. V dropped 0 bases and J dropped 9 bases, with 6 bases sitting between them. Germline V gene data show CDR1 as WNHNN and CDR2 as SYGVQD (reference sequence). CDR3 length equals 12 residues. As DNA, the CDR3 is TGCGCCAGCAGTGAGTCATTCGGTGAGCAGTTCTTC. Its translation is CASSESFGEQFF.

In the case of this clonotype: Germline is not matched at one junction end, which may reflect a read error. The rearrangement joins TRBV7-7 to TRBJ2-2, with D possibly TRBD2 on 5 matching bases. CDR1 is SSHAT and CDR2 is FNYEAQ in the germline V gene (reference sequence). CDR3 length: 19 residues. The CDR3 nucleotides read TGTGCTAGCAGCTTAGTTTACGGTGCCGGAGAGGGGAACACCGGGGAGCTGTTTTTT. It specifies CASSLVYGAGEGNTGELFF.

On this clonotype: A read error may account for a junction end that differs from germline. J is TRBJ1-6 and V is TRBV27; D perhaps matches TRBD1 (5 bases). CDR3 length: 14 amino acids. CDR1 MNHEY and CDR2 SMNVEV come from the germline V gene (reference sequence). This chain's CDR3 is CACSLSRVTSPLHF. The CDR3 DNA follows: TGTGCCTGCAGTTTATCCAGGGTTACCTCACCCCTCCACTTT.

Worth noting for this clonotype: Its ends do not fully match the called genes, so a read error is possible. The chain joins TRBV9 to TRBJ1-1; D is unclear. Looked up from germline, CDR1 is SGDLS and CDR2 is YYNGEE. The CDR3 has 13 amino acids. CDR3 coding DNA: TGTGCCGGCAGCGCCCACCAGAACACTGAAGCTTTCTTT. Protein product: CAGSAHQNTEAFF.

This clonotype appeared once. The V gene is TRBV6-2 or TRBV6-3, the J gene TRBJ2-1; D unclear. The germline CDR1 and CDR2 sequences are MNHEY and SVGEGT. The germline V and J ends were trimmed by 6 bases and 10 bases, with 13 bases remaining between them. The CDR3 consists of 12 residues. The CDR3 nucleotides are TGTGCCAGCAGCCCCCCCATGGGGGAGCAGTTCTTC. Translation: CASSPPMGEQFF.

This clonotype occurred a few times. CDR3 nucleotides: TGTGCCAGCAGCCACGAGACAGGGGCGCTCTCCTACAATGAGCAGTTCTTC. It yields the protein CASSHETGALSYNEQFF. The chain links TRBV7-9 to TRBJ2-1, with 8 bases lining up with TRBD1. The V and J ends lost 5 bases and 0 bases, in that order; junction bases with no gene match: 9. Germline CDR1 and CDR2: SEHNR and FQNEAQ (reference sequence). The CDR3 contains 17 residues. The variable domain in full, with the rest retrieved from reference TRBV7-9 and TRBJ2-1, is DTGVSQNPRHKITKRGQNVTFRCDPISEHNRLYWYRQTLGQGPEFLTYFQNEAQLEKSRLLSDRFSAERPKGSFSTLEIQRTEQGDSAMYLCASSHETGALSYNEQFFGPGTRLTVL.

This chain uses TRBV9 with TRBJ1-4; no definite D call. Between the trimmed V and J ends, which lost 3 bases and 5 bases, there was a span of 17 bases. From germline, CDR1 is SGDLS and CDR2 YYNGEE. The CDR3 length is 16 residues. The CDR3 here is CASSAYPGLGNEKLFF. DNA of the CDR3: TGTGCCAGCAGCGCGTATCCGGGTTTGGGAAATGAAAAACTGTTTTTT. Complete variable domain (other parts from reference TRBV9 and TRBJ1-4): DSGVTQTPKHLITATGQRVTLRCSPRSGDLSVYWYQQSLDQGLQFLIQYYNGEERAKGNILERFSAQQFPDLHSELNLSSLELGDSALYFCASSAYPGLGNEKLFFGSGTQLSVL.

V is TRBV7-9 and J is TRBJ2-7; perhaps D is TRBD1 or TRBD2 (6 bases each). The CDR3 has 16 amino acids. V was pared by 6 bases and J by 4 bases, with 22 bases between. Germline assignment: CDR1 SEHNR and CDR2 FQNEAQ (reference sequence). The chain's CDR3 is CASSPRLPGALYEQYF. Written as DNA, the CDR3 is TGTGCCAGCAGTCCCCGCCTGCCGGGGGCCTTATACGAGCAGTACTTC. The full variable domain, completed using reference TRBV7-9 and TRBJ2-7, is DTGVSQNPRHKITKRGQNVTFRCDPISEHNRLYWYRQTLGQGPEFLTYFQNEAQLEKSRLLSDRFSAERPKGSFSTLEIQRTEQGDSAMYLCASSPRLPGALYEQYFGPGTRLTVT.

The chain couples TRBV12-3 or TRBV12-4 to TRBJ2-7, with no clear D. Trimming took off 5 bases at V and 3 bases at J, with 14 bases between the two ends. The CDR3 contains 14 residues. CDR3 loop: CASSPPGLYYEQYF. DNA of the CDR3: TGTGCCAGCAGTCCGCCGGGCCTATACTACGAGCAGTACTTC.

The CDR3, as DNA: TGTGCCAGCAGCTTTAGTCCTGGGCTAAACACTGAAGCTTTCTTT. This encodes CASSFSPGLNTEAFF. The chain recombines TRBV7-2 with TRBJ1-1; D gene uncertain. The CDR3 runs to 15 residues. The germline V gene encodes CDR1 SGHTA and CDR2 FQGNSA. V was pared by 3 bases and J by 2 bases, with 13 bases between.

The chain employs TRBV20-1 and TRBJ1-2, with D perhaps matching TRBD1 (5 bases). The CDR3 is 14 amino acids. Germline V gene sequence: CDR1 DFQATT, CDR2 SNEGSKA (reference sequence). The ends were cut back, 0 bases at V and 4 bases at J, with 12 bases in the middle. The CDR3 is CSARDKGSAYGYTF. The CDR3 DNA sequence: TGCAGTGCTAGAGATAAGGGGAGTGCCTATGGCTACACCTTC.

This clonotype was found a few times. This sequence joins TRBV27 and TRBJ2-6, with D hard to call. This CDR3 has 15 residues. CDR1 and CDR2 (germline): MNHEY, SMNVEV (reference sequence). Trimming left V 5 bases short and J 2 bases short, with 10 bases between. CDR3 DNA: TGTGCCAGCAGTGCAGGTGTGGCTGGGGCCAACGTCCTGACTTTC. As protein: CASSAGVAGANVLTF.

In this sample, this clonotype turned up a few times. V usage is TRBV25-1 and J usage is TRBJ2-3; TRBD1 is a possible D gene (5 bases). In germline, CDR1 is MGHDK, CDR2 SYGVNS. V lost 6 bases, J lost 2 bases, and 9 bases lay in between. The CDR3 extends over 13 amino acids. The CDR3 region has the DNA TGTGCCAGCAGGGACACAGTCACAGATACGCAGTATTTT. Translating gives CASRDTVTDTQYF.

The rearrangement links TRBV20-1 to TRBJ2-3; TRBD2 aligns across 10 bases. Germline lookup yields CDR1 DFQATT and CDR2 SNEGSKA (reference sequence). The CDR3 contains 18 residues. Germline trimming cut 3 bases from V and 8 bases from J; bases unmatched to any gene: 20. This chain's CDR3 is CSARTGTSEGLRASTQYF. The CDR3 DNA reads TGCAGTGCTAGGACTGGGACTAGCGAGGGGCTTAGGGCGAGTACGCAGTATTTT.

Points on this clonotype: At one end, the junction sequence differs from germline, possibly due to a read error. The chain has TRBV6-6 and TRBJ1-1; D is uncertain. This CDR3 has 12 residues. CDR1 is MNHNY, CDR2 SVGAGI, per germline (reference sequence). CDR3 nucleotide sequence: TGTTCCAGCAGTCAAATGAACACTGAAGCTTTCTTT. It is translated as CSSSQMNTEAFF.

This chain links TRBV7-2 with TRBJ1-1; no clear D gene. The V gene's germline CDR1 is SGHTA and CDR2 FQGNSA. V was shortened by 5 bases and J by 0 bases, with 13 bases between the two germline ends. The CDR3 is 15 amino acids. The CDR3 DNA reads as TGTGCCAGCAGCCAACAGCCAAAAGTGAACACTGAAGCTTTCTTT. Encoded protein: CASSQQPKVNTEAFF.